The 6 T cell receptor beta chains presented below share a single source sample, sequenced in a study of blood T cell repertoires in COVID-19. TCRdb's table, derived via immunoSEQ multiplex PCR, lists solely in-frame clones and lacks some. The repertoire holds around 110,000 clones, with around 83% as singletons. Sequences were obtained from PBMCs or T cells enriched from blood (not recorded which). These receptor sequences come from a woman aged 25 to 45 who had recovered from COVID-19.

CDR3 nucleotides: TGTGCCAGCAGAACGCAGGGGGTACACCAAGAGACCCAGTACTTC. Translation gives CASRTQGVHQETQYF. This chain joins TRBV2 and TRBJ2-5, with 7 bases matching TRBD1. This CDR3 comprises 15 residues. Germline V lookup: CDR1 SNHLY, CDR2 FYNNEI. With V trimmed by 6 bases and J by 0 bases, 7 bases remained unmatched.

This chain's CDR3 is CASSPGTGWKSPLHF. The CDR3 DNA reads as TGTGCCAGCAGTCCTGGGACAGGGTGGAAATCACCCCTCCACTTT. The genes are TRBV27 and TRBJ1-6; 9 nucleotides align to TRBD1. V gave up 5 bases and J gave up 10 bases; unmatched junction bases: 9. There are 15 residues in the CDR3. The germline V gene has CDR1 MNHEY and CDR2 SMNVEV (reference sequence).

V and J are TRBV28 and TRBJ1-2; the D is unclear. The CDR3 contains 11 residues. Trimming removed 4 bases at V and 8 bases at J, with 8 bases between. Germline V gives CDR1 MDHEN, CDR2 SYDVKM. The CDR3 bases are TGTGCCAGCAGTTGGGTCAGGGGCTACACCTTC. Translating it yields CASSWVRGYTF.

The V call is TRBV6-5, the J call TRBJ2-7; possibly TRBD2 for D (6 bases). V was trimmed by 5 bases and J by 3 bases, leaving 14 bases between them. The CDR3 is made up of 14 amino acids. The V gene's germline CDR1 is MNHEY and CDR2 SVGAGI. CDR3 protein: CASSQSEEGYEQYF. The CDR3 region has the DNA TGTGCCAGCAGTCAATCAGAGGAGGGCTACGAGCAGTACTTC.

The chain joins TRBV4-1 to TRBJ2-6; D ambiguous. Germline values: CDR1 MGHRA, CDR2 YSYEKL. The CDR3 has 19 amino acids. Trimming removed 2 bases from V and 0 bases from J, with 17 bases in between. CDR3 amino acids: CASSQSGPYNPSGANVLTF. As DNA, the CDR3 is TGCGCCAGCAGCCAATCAGGTCCCTACAACCCCTCTGGGGCCAACGTCCTGACTTTC.

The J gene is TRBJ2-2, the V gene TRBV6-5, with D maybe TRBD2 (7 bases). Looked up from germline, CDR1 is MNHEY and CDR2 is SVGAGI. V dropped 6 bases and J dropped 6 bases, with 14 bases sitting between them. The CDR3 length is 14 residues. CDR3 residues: CASSRRGAAGELFF. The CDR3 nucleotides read TGTGCCAGCAGCCGACGGGGGGCGGCCGGGGAGCTGTTTTTT.